This T cell receptor beta chain was profiled in a study of technical replicates of blood from four donors. Profiled with immunoSEQ multiplex PCR; TCRdb holds only in-frame clones, not every one. The table lists approximately 73,000 clones, around 94% of them singletons. The material sequenced was T cells isolated from PBMCs. This TCR derives from a human donor in good health.

The DNA of the CDR3 is TGCGCCAGCAGCTTGGAACCAGGCGGGTTGAACACTGAAGCTTTCTTT. Translated, it gives CASSLEPGGLNTEAFF. J is TRBJ1-1 and V is TRBV5-1; D remains ambiguous. Deletions cut 0 bases from V and 0 bases from J, with 12 bases between. CDR1 and CDR2 (germline): SGHRS, YFSETQ. CDR3 length: 16 amino acids.